The sequence of this T cell receptor beta chain was determined in a study of radiotherapy plus CTLA-4 blockade in lung cancer. In chemo-refractory metastatic non-small-cell lung cancer, patients got ipilimumab CTLA-4 blockade together with focal radiation. Assay: immunoSEQ multiplex PCR; the TCRdb copy retains only in-frame clones and omits some. The sample records some 120,000 clones, around 84% being singletons. There are 14 residues in the CDR3. V was clipped by 10 bases and J by 10 bases; unmatched bases: 18. Germline V CDR1 and CDR2: MNHNY, SVGAGI (reference sequence). This clonotype was obtained from a human donor with non-small cell lung cancer that progressed on radiotherapy plus ipilimumab. Some clones in this sample may be carry-over from other donors' samples. The sample was peripheral blood, taken from a patient treated with radiotherapy plus ipilimumab. The V and J genes are TRBV6-6 and TRBJ1-1, with 7 bases fitting TRBD1. The chain's CDR3 is CATDPGQSGPRAFF. DNA of the CDR3: TGTGCCACAGATCCGGGACAGTCGGGCCCGCGAGCTTTCTTT.